This T cell receptor beta chain was captured in a study of cytomegalovirus exposure and HLA in healthy donors. General study results and limits: Altogether, some 160 TCR beta chains were recorded as cytomegalovirus-associated.

The V end lost 4 bases, the J end lost 1 base, and 12 bases lay between the germline ends. The CDR3 consists of 15 residues. Per germline, CDR1 SGHTS and CDR2 YDEGEE. As regards this clone: Its target is not known.

Vbeta (60) and Jbeta (13) primers were used in the PCR. The table came from immunoSEQ multiplex PCR; TCRdb's copy has only in-frame clones and leaves some out. Here the sample spans 80,000 or so clones, 77% being singletons. This clonotype was obtained from a man aged 50-60 years in good health and CMV-seropositive. The V and J genes are TRBV5-8 and TRBJ1-5; tentative D call: TRBD1 (6 bases). Sequencing was carried out using PBMCs. For the CDR3, the DNA is TGTGCCAGCAGCCCTGACAGGAAAAGCAATCAGCCCCAGCATTTT. Translating it yields CASSPDRKSNQPQHF.